What follows are 4 T cell receptor beta chains derived from one specimen sequenced in a study of HIV-infected patients and healthy controls. TCRdb re-derived calls from the 5' RACE reads in MiXCR, one entry per CDR3 protein. This sample yields 18,000 or so distinct CDR3 sequences, of which around 20% are seen a single time; approximately 33% belongs to the top ten. Sequences were obtained from CD8+ T cells from blood. Receptor source: a human donor in good health.

The genes are TRBV3-1 and TRBJ1-1, with D maybe TRBD1 (5 bases). Germline lookup yields CDR1 LGHDT and CDR2 YNNKEL (reference sequence). CDR3 size: 12 residues. V lost 4 bases and J lost 4, with 7 bases in between. The CDR3 loop reads CASSPTATEAFF. CDR3 bases: TGTGCCAGCAGCCCGACAGCCACTGAAGCTTTCTTT.

The table lists this clonotype with many counts. The V gene is TRBV9, the J gene TRBJ1-2, with 7 bases lining up with TRBD1. Looked up from germline, CDR1 is SGDLS and CDR2 is YYNGEE. The CDR3 is 15 residues long. The V gene end was trimmed by 0 bases and the J gene end by 4 bases; junction bases not matched to a gene: 6. The CDR3 protein is CASSVDQTGLYGYTF. DNA for the CDR3: TGTGCCAGCAGCGTAGACCAGACAGGGCTCTATGGCTACACCTTC.

Only a few counts were recorded for this clonotype. V is TRBV24-1 and J is TRBJ2-2; the D is unclear. The germline gives CDR1 KGHDR, CDR2 SFDVKD. V dropped 1 base and J dropped 1 base, with 6 bases sitting between them. The CDR3 runs to 15 residues. The CDR3: CATSDFRQNTGELFF. The CDR3 nucleotides read TGTGCCACCAGTGATTTCCGACAGAACACCGGGGAGCTGTTTTTT.

V is TRBV7-6 and J is TRBJ2-2; no definite D call. CDR3 length: 14 residues. Germline-derived CDR1 and CDR2 are SGHVS and FNYEAQ. V dropped 4 bases and J dropped 5 bases, with 11 bases sitting between them. CDR3 amino acids: CASSSGTLTGELFF. As DNA, the CDR3 is TGTGCCAGCAGCTCCGGAACTTTGACCGGGGAGCTGTTTTTT. Full variable domain (missing parts from reference TRBV7-6 and TRBJ2-2): GAGVSQSPRYKVTKRGQDVALRCDPISGHVSLYWYRQALGQGPEFLTYFNYEAQQDKSGLPNDRFSAERPEGSISTLTIQRTEQRDSAMYRCASSSGTLTGELFFGEGSRLTVL.